This T cell receptor beta chain is from a study of control samples from healthy donors and cancer patients. Some clones are missing from TCRdb's copy, which holds only in-frame ones; the method was immunoSEQ multiplex PCR. The sample includes approximately 170,000 clones, 80% to 90% of them seen just once. Germline CDR1 is MNHEY and CDR2 is SMNVEV (reference sequence). This CDR3 spans 14 amino acids. The V end lost 10 bases, the J end lost 5 bases, and 18 bases lay between the germline ends. This clone was seen more than once but under ten times. The sequencing sample was made of blood. The J gene is TRBJ2-1, the V gene TRBV27; D is tentatively TRBD1 or TRBD2 (5 bases each). This receptor was obtained from a woman aged 30 to 39 in good health. CDR3 bases: TGTGCCACCCGACCCCCTCTGGGGGACAATGAGCAGTTCTTC. Residues: CATRPPLGDNEQFF.